These 4 T cell receptor beta chains were all obtained from the same sample, sequenced in a study of preoperative IRX-2 immunotherapy in early breast cancer. Profiled with immunoSEQ multiplex PCR; TCRdb holds only in-frame clones, not every one. The repertoire consists of roughly 27,000 clones, with 78% occurring once and the leading ten covering roughly 2.4%. The treatment here: preoperative locoregional IRX-2 cytokine immunotherapy. The material sequenced was lymph node tissue, taken before IRX-2 immunotherapy. The receptors were sampled from a human donor with breast cancer.

The rearrangement joins TRBV6-8 to TRBJ1-3, with unresolved D. CDR1 and CDR2 from the germline V gene are MNHGY and SAAAGT. The CDR3 is 13 amino acids. The V end was cut by 8 bases, the J end by 1 base, with 9 bases between. The CDR3 loop is CASAPLSGNTIYF. The CDR3 nucleotides read TGTGCCAGCGCCCCACTATCTGGAAACACCATATATTTT.

This rearrangement joins TRBV5-1 to TRBJ2-2; TRBD2 matches 7 bases. The trim removed 5 bases at V and 0 bases at J, leaving 1 base unmatched. Looked up from germline, CDR1 is SGHRS and CDR2 is YFSETQ. The length of the CDR3 is 14 residues. The CDR3 is CASSRGANTGELFF. The CDR3 nucleotides are TGCGCCAGCAGTCGGGGGGCGAACACCGGGGAGCTGTTTTTT.

This clone was found once. This rearrangement joins TRBV19 to TRBJ2-7; TRBD1 matches at 7 bases. CDR1 and CDR2 from the germline V gene are LNHDA and SQIVND (reference sequence). CDR3 length: 13 amino acids. The V segment lost 4 bases and the J segment 1 base; nucleotides outside the gene matches: 1. The CDR3 DNA reads as TGTGCCAGTAGTAGGACAGGTTCCTACGAGCAGTACTTC. It is translated as CASSRTGSYEQYF. The variable domain in full, completed from reference TRBV19 and TRBJ2-7, reads DGGITQSPKYLFRKEGQNVTLSCEQNLNHDAMYWYRQDPGQGLRLIYYSQIVNDFQKGDIAEGYSVSREKKESFPLTVTSAQKNPTAFYLCASSRTGSYEQYFGPGTRLTVT.

The table lists this clone with a few counts. The chain carries TRBV7-7 and TRBJ2-7, with a possible D match to TRBD2 (5 bases). The CDR3 has 15 residues. The germline CDR1 and CDR2 sequences are SSHAT and FNYEAQ (reference sequence). V dropped 5 bases and J dropped 6 bases, with 20 bases sitting between them. The CDR3 nucleotides read TGTGCCAGCAGCAGGTTAGGAGGTTCGGGCGGCGAGCAGTACTTC. Translating gives CASSRLGGSGGEQYF.